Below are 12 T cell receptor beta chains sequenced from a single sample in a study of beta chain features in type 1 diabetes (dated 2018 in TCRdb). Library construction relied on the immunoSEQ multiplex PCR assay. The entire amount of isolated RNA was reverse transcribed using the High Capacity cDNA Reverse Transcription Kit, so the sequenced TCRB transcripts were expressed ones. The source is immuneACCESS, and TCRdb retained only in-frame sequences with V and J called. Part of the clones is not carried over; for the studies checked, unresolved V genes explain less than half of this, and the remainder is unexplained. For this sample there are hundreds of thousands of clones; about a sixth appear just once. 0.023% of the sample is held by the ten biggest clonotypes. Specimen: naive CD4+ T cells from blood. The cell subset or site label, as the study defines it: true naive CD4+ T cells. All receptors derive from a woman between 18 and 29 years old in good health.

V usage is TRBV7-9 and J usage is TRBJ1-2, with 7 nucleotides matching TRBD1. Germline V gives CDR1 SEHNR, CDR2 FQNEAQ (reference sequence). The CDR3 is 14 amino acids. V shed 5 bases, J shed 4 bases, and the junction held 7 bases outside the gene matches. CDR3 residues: CASSRTGPIYGYTF. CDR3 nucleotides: TGTGCCAGCAGCCGGACAGGACCAATCTATGGCTACACCTTC.

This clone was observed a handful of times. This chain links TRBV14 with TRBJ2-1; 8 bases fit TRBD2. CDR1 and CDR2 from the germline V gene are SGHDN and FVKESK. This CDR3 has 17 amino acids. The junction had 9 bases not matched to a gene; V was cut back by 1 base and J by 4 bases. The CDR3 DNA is TGTGCCAGCAGCCAAGCCCTTTTGGCGGGAGGTTACAATGAGCAGTTCTTC. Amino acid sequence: CASSQALLAGGYNEQFF. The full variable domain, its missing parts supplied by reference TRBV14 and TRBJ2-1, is EAGVTQFPSHSVIEKGQTVTLRCDPISGHDNLYWYRRVMGKEIKFLLHFVKESKQDESGMPNNRFLAERTGGTYSTLKVQPAELEDSGVYFCASSQALLAGGYNEQFFGPGTRLTVL.

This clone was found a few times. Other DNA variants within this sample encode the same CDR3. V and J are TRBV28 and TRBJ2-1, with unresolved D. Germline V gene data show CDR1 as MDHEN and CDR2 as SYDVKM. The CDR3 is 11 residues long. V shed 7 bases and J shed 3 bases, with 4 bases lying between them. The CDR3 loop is CASTLYNEQFF. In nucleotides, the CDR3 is TGTGCCAGCACTCTCTACAATGAGCAGTTCTTC.

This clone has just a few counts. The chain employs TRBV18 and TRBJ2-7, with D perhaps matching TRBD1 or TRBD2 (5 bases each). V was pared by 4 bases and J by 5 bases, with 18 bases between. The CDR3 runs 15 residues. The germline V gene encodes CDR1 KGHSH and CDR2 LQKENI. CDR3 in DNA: TGTGCCAGCTCACTGAACGGCCCCGGGGCTAACGAGCAGTACTTC. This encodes CASSLNGPGANEQYF.

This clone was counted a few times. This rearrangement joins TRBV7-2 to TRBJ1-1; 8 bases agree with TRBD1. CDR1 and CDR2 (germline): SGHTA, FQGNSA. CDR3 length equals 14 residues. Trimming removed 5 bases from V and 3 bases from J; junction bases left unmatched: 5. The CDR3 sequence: CASSPSRGHTEAFF. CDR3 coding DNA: TGTGCCAGCAGCCCATCCAGGGGGCACACTGAAGCTTTCTTT. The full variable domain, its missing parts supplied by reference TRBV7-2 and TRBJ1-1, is GAGVSQSPSNKVTEKGKDVELRCDPISGHTALYWYRQSLGQGLEFLIYFQGNSAPDKSGLPSDRFSAERTGGSVSTLTIQRTQQEDSAVYLCASSPSRGHTEAFFGQGTRLTVV.

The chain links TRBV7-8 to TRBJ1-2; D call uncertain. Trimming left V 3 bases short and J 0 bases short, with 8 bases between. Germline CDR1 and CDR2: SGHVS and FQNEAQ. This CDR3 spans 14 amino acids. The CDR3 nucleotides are TGTGCCAGCAGCTTGGGAAAGGCTAACTATGGCTACACCTTC. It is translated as CASSLGKANYGYTF. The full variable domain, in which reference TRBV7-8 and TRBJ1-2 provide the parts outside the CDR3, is GAGVSQSPRYKVAKRGQDVALRCDPISGHVSLFWYQQALGQGPEFLTYFQNEAQLDKSGLPSDRFFAERPEGSVSTLKIQRTQQEDSAVYLCASSLGKANYGYTFGSGTRLTVV.

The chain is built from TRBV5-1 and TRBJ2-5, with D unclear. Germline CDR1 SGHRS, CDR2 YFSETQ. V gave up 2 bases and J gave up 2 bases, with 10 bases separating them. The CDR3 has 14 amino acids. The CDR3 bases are TGCGCCAGCAGCTTTCGGTCGGTGCAAGAGACCCAGTACTTC. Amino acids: CASSFRSVQETQYF. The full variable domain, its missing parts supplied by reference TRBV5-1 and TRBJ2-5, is KAGVTQTPRYLIKTRGQQVTLSCSPISGHRSVSWYQQTPGQGLQFLFEYFSETQRNKGNFPGRFSGRQFSNSRSEMNVSTLELGDSALYLCASSFRSVQETQYFGPGTRLLVL.

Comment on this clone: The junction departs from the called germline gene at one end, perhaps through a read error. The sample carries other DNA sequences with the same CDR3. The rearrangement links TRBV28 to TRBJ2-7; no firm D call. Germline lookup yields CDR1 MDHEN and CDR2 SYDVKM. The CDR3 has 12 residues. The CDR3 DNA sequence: TGTGCCAGCAGCTTATCGTTCTACGAGCAGTACTTC. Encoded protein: CASSLSFYEQYF. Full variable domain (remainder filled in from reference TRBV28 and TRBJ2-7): DVKVTQSSRYLVKRTGEKVFLECVQDMDHENMFWYRQDPGLGLRLIYFSYDVKMKEKGDIPEGYSVSREKKERFSLILESASTNQTSMYLCASSLSFYEQYFGPGTRLTVT.

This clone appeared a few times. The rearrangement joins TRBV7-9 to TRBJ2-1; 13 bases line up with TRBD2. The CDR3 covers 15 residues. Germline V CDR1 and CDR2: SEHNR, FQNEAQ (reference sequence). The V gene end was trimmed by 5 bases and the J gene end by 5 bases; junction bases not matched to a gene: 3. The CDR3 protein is CASSPGLAGNNEQFF. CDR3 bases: TGTGCCAGCAGCCCGGGACTAGCGGGAAACAATGAGCAGTTCTTC.

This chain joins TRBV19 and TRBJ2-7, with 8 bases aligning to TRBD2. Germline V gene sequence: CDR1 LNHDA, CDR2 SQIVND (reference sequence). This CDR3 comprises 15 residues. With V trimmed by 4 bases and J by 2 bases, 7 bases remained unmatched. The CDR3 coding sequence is TGTGCCAGTAGTACACAAGCGGGGGCCCCCTACGAGCAGTACTTC. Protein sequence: CASSTQAGAPYEQYF. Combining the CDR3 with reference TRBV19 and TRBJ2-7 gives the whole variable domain DGGITQSPKYLFRKEGQNVTLSCEQNLNHDAMYWYRQDPGQGLRLIYYSQIVNDFQKGDIAEGYSVSREKKESFPLTVTSAQKNPTAFYLCASSTQAGAPYEQYFGPGTRLTVT.

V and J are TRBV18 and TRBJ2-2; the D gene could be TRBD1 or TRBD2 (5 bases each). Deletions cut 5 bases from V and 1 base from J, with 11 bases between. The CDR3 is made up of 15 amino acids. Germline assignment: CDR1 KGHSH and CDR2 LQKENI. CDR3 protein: CASSSGTQNTGELFF. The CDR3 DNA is TGTGCCAGCTCATCCGGGACCCAGAACACCGGGGAGCTGTTTTTT. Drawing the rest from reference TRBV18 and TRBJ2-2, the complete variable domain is NAGVMQNPRHLVRRRGQEARLRCSPMKGHSHVYWYRQLPEEGLKFMVYLQKENIIDESGMPKERFSAEFPKEGPSILRIQQVVRGDSAAYFCASSSGTQNTGELFFGEGSRLTVL.

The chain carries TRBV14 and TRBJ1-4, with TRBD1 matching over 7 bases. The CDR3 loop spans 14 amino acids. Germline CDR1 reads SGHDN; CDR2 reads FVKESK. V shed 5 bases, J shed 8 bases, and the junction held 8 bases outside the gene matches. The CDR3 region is CASSWGHRGEKLFF. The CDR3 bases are TGTGCCAGCAGCTGGGGGCACAGGGGCGAAAAACTGTTTTTT.